The 14 T cell receptor beta chains reported below all come from one sample, sequenced in a study of T-cell memory formation after mild COVID-19. TCRdb redid the calling of the 5' RACE reads with MiXCR, one entry per CDR3 protein. The sample lists around 340,000 distinct CDR3 sequences, approximately 15% occurring once. The specimen was PBMCs or a T cell subset sorted from them (not recorded which). Source of these receptors: a man younger than 35 who had mild COVID-19 (a few samples of this study predate the infection). Cell type and time point are not known.

The chain employs TRBV20-1 and TRBJ2-2, with D possibly being TRBD2 (5 bases). V shed 6 bases and J shed 6 bases, with 20 bases lying between them. Germline values: CDR1 DFQATT, CDR2 SNEGSKA (reference sequence). The CDR3 loop spans 15 amino acids. In DNA form, the CDR3 reads TGCAGTGCCCCACGGGATAAGGGAAAGCCCGGGGAGCTGTTTTTT. As protein: CSAPRDKGKPGELFF.

This clonotype was detected a few times. The chain employs TRBV5-1 and TRBJ2-5; TRBD1 agrees at 8 bases. This CDR3 has 14 residues. The V gene's germline CDR1 is SGHRS and CDR2 YFSETQ. V lost 2 bases to trimming and J lost 5 bases; unmatched junction nucleotides: 5. The CDR3 region has the DNA TGCGCCAGCAGCTTCGTCAGGGGGCAGGAGACCCAGTACTTC. Encoded protein: CASSFVRGQETQYF.

This chain connects TRBV24-1 to TRBJ2-5; 7 bases agree with TRBD1. Germline-derived CDR1 and CDR2 are KGHDR and SFDVKD. This CDR3 comprises 15 residues. V dropped 3 bases and J dropped 4; count of bases not matched to a gene: 7. The CDR3 protein is CATSDLQTGPETQYF. The CDR3 nucleotides are TGTGCCACCAGTGATCTTCAGACAGGGCCAGAGACCCAGTACTTC.

This clonotype occurred a few times. V is TRBV19 and J is TRBJ1-1; 7 positions agree with TRBD1. The CDR3 covers 14 residues. CDR1 and CDR2 (germline): LNHDA, SQIVND (reference sequence). V was clipped by 8 bases and J by 2 bases; unmatched bases: 8. The CDR3 DNA is TGTGCCAGTGCCGAGGGACAGAGTAACACTGAAGCTTTCTTT. Protein product: CASAEGQSNTEAFF.

V gene TRBV27 combines with J gene TRBJ2-1; 9 bases map to TRBD1. Germline-derived CDR1 and CDR2 are MNHEY and SMNVEV (reference sequence). The CDR3 runs to 15 residues. V shed 5 bases and J 6 bases; nucleotides not matched to a gene: 8. The CDR3 here is CASSVEGTGFNEQFF. The CDR3 DNA sequence: TGTGCCAGCAGTGTCGAGGGGACAGGGTTCAATGAGCAGTTCTTC.

The chain uses TRBV14 and TRBJ2-1, with TRBD2 identical over 9 bases. The germline gives CDR1 SGHDN, CDR2 FVKESK. The CDR3 contains 14 residues. V shed 8 bases, J shed 8 bases, and the junction held 10 bases outside the gene matches. Here the CDR3 DNA reads TGTGCCAGCGGTCGGGCGGGGGGGCCCTATGAGCAGTTCTTC. This sequence encodes CASGRAGGPYEQFF. The full variable domain, with the rest looked up from reference TRBV14 and TRBJ2-1, is EAGVTQFPSHSVIEKGQTVTLRCDPISGHDNLYWYRRVMGKEIKFLLHFVKESKQDESGMPNNRFLAERTGGTYSTLKVQPAELEDSGVYFCASGRAGGPYEQFFGPGTRLTVL.

This chain uses TRBV5-4 with TRBJ2-2, with TRBD1 matching over 11 bases. The ends lost 3 bases at V and 4 bases at J; junction bases unmatched: 5. Germline loops: CDR1 SGHNT, CDR2 YYREEE (reference sequence). This CDR3 comprises 16 residues. CDR3 DNA sequence: TGTGCCAGCAGCTCCCGGGACAGGGGGTTCACCGGGGAGCTGTTTTTT. Translation: CASSSRDRGFTGELFF. Drawing the rest from reference TRBV5-4 and TRBJ2-2, the complete variable domain is ETGVTQSPTHLIKTRGQQVTLRCSSQSGHNTVSWYQQALGQGPQFIFQYYREEENGRGNFPPRFSGLQFPNYSSELNVNALELDDSALYLCASSSRDRGFTGELFFGEGSRLTVL.

This CDR3 is CASSLGDRGRYEAFF. CDR3 sequence (DNA): TGTGCCAGCAGCTTAGGGGACAGGGGACGCTATGAAGCTTTCTTT. This chain links TRBV7-6 with TRBJ1-1; 10 positions agree with TRBD1. V lost 1 base to trimming and J lost 7 bases; unmatched junction nucleotides: 6. CDR1 is SGHVS, CDR2 FNYEAQ, per germline. The CDR3 runs to 15 residues.

In its sample, this clonotype was seen many times. The V and J genes are TRBV12-3 or TRBV12-4 and TRBJ2-7; TRBD2 might be the D (7 bases). The ends were cut back, 3 bases at V and 4 bases at J, with 16 bases in the middle. CDR3 length: 15 amino acids. This CDR3 reads CASSFSQGRAYEQYF. The DNA for the CDR3 is TGTGCCAGCAGTTTCTCGCAGGGGAGGGCTTACGAGCAGTACTTC.

The V and J genes are TRBV30 and TRBJ2-1, with 8 bases identical to TRBD2. The V segment lost 0 bases and the J segment 7 bases; nucleotides outside the gene matches: 5. CDR1 and CDR2 from the germline V gene are GTSNPN and SVGIG (reference sequence). The CDR3 totals 14 residues. CDR3 protein: CAWSVGAGVNEQFF. In nucleotides, the CDR3 is TGTGCCTGGAGTGTAGGAGCGGGGGTTAATGAGCAGTTCTTC.

This clonotype was detected ten times or more. This chain uses TRBV7-9 with TRBJ1-2; D possibly corresponds to TRBD1 (6 bases). Germline-derived CDR1 and CDR2 are SEHNR and FQNEAQ (reference sequence). This CDR3 has 15 amino acids. Deletions cut 5 bases from V and 4 bases from J, with 17 bases between. The CDR3 reads CASSQNLRGIYGYTF. The CDR3 bases are TGTGCCAGCAGCCAAAACCTCAGGGGTATCTATGGCTACACCTTC.

The genes are TRBV12-3 or TRBV12-4 and TRBJ1-4; no firm D call. The CDR3 totals 13 residues. V was pared by 5 bases and J by 8 bases, with 12 bases between. The CDR3 loop is CASSTFPTEKLFF. CDR3 DNA: TGTGCCAGCAGTACCTTTCCGACAGAAAAACTGTTTTTT.

The genes are TRBV20-1 and TRBJ1-2; 7 bases are shared with TRBD1. This CDR3 comprises 11 residues. The V gene's germline CDR1 is DFQATT and CDR2 SNEGSKA (reference sequence). The CDR3, as DNA: TGCAAAGGGGGCGCGGACTATGGCTACACCTTC. Encoded protein: CKGGADYGYTF.

The sample holds a few counts of this clonotype. The genes are TRBV7-6 and TRBJ2-2; D may be TRBD1 or TRBD2 (5 bases each). Germline CDR1 and CDR2: SGHVS and FNYEAQ. This CDR3 spans 13 amino acids. The V end was cut by 0 bases, the J end by 7 bases, with 6 bases between. In nucleotides, the CDR3 is TGTGCCAGCAGCTTAGCGGGGGACGGGGAGCTGTTTTTT. It codes for CASSLAGDGELFF.